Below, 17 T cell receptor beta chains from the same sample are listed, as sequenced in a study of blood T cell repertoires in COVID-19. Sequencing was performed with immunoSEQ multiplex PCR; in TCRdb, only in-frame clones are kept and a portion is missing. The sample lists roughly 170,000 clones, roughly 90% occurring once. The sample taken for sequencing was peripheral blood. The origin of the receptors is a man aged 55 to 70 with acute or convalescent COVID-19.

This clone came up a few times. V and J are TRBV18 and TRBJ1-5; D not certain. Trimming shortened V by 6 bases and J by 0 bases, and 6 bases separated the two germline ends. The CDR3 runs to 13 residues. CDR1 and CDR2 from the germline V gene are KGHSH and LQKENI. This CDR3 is CASSRGSNQPQHF. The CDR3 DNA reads TGTGCCAGCTCCCGAGGTAGCAATCAGCCCCAGCATTTT.

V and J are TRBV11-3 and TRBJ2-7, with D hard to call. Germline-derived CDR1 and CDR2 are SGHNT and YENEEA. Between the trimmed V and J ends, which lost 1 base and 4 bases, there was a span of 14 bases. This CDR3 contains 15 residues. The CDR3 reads CASSLGGSGVYEQYV. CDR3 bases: TGTGCCAGCAGCTTAGGAGGATCCGGCGTTTACGAGCAGTACGTC.

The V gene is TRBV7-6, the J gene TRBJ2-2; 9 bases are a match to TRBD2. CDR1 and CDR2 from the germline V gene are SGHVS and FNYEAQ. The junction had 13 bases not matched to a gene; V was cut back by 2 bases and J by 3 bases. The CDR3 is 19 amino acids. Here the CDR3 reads CASSLPTRRTSVHTGELFF. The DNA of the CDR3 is TGTGCCAGCAGCTTACCTACAAGACGGACTAGCGTGCACACCGGGGAGCTGTTTTTT.

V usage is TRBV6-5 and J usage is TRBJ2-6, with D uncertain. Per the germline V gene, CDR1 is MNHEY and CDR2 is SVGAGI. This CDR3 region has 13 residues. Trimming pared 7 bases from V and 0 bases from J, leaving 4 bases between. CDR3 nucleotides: TGTGCCAGCACGTTCTCTGGGGCCAACGTCCTGACTTTC. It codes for CASTFSGANVLTF.

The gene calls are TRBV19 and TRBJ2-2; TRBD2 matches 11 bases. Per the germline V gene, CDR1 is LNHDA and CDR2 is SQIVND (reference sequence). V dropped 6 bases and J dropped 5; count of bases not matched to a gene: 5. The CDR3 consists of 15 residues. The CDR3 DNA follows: TGTGCCAGTAGCATGGGACTAGCGGTGACCGGGGAGCTGTTTTTT. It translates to CASSMGLAVTGELFF.

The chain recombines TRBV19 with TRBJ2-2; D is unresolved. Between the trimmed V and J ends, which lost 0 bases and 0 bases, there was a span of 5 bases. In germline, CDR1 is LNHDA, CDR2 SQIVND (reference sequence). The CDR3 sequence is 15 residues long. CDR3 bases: TGTGCCAGTAGTATAGAAGCCGCGAACACCGGGGAGCTGTTTTTT. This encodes CASSIEAANTGELFF.

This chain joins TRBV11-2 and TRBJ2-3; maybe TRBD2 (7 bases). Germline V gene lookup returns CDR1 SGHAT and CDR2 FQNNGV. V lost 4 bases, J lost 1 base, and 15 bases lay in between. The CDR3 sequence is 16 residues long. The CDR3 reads CASSSQGGGGTDTQYF. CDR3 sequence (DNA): TGTGCCAGCAGCTCCCAAGGAGGGGGGGGCACAGATACGCAGTATTTT. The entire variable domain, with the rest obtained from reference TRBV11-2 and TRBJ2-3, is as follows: EAGVAQSPRYKIIEKRQSVAFWCNPISGHATLYWYQQILGQGPKLLIQFQNNGVVDDSQLPKDRFSAERLKGVDSTLKIQPAKLEDSAVYLCASSSQGGGGTDTQYFGPGTRLTVL.

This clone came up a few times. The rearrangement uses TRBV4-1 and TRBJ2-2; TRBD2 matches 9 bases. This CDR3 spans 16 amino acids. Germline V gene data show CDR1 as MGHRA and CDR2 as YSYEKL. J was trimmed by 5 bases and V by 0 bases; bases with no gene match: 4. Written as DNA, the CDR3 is TGCGCCAGCAGCCAAGATGGGCTAGCGGGGACCGGGGAGCTGTTTTTT. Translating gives CASSQDGLAGTGELFF.

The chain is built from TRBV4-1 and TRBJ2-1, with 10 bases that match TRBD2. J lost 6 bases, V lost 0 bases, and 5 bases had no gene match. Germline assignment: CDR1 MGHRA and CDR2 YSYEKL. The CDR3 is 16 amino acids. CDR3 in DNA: TGCGCCAGCAGCCAAGAATCAGCGGGAGGGTTCAATGAGCAGTTCTTC. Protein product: CASSQESAGGFNEQFF.

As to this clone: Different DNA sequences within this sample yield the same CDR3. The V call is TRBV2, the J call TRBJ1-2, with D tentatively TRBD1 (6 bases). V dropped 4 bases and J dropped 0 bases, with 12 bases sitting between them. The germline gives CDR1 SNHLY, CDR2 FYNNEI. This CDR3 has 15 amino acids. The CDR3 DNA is TGTGCCAGCAGTGCGGAACAGGGATCTAACTATGGCTACACCTTC. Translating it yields CASSAEQGSNYGYTF.

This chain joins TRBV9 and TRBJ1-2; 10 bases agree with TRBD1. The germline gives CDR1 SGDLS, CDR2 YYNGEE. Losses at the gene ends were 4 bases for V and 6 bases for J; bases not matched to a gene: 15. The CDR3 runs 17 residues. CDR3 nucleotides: TGTGCCAGCAGCACGGATTGGACAGGGGGTCCTCCAGATGGCTACACCTTC. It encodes CASSTDWTGGPPDGYTF.

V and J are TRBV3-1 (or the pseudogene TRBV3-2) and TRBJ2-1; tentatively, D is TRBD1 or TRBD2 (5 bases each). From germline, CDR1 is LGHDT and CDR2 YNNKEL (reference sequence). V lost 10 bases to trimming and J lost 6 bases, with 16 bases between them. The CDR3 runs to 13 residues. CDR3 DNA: TGTGCCACCAGAGGGGTGAACGGCAATGAGCAGTTCTTC. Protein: CATRGVNGNEQFF.

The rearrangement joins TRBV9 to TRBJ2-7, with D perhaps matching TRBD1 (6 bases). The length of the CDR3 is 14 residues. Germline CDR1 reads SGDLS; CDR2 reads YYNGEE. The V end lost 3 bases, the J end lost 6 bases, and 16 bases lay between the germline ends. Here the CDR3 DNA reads TGTGCCAGCAGCGGACGGGACACCGCTGGCGAGCAGTACTTC. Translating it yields CASSGRDTAGEQYF.

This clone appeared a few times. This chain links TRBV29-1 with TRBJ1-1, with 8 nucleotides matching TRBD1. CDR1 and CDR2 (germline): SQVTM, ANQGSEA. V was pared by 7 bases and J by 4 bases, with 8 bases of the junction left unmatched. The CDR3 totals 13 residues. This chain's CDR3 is CSGTRDRSTEAFF. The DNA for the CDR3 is TGCAGCGGGACCCGGGACAGGTCCACTGAAGCTTTCTTT.

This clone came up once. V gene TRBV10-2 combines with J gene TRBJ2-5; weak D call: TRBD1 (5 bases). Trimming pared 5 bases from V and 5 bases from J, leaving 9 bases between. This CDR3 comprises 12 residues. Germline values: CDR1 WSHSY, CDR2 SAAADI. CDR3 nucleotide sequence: TGCGCCAGCAGTAAGACAGTGGAGACCCAGTACTTC. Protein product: CASSKTVETQYF.

The CDR3 nucleotides read TGTGCCAGCAGCGTACGAGGTTCCCCTGAAGCTTTCTTT. Translation gives CASSVRGSPEAFF. V is TRBV9 and J is TRBJ1-1, with unresolved D. Trimming cost V 1 base and J 6 bases, with 10 bases left between them. The CDR3 is made up of 13 amino acids. Germline loops: CDR1 SGDLS, CDR2 YYNGEE.

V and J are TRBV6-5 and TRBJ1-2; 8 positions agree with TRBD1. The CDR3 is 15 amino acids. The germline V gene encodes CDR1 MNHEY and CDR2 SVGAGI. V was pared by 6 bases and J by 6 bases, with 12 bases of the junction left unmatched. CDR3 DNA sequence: TGTGCCAGCAGAAATCCAGGGGGCGCGTCAAATGGCTACACCTTC. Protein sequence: CASRNPGGASNGYTF.